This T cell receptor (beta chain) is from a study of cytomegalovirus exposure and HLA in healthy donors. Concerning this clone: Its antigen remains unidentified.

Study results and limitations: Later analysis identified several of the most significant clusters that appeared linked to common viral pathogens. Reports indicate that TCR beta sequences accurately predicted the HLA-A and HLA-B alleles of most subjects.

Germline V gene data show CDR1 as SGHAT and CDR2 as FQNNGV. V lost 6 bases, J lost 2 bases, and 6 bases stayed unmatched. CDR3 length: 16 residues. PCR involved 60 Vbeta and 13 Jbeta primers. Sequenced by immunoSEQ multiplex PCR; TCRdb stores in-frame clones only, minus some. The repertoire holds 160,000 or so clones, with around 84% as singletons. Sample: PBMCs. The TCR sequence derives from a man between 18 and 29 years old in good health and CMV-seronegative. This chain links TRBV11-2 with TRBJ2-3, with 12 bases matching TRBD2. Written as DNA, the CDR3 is TGTGCCAGCAGGGGACTAGCGGGCACCGCCACAGATACGCAGTATTTT. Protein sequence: CASRGLAGTATDTQYF. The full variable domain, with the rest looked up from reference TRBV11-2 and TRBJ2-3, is EAGVAQSPRYKIIEKRQSVAFWCNPISGHATLYWYQQILGQGPKLLIQFQNNGVVDDSQLPKDRFSAERLKGVDSTLKIQPAKLEDSAVYLCASRGLAGTATDTQYFGPGTRLTVL.